This T cell receptor beta chain was recovered during a study of cytomegalovirus exposure and HLA in healthy donors. Study-level findings and limits: In a later analysis, several top co-occurrence clusters appeared linked to parvovirus B19, influenza, CMV and Epstein-Barr virus.

Healthy bone marrow donors made up the cohort. Whereas donors were nominally healthy upon sampling, unrecorded immune exposures were probable. The CDR3 has 15 residues. V lost 0 bases to trimming and J lost 2 bases, with 10 bases between them. Germline loops: CDR1 LNHNV, CDR2 YYDKDF (reference sequence). PCR was performed using 60 Vbeta and 13 Jbeta primers. Assay: immunoSEQ multiplex PCR; the TCRdb copy retains only in-frame clones and omits some. The specimen's table records some 110,000 clones. On this clone: What it binds is not known.

Sequencing was performed on PBMCs. This chain links TRBV15 with TRBJ1-1; D is perhaps TRBD1 (5 bases). This sequence originates from a man aged 18 to 29 in good health and CMV-seronegative. The CDR3 region is CATSRDRGQNTEAFF. The CDR3 bases are TGTGCCACCAGCAGAGATCGTGGACAAAACACTGAAGCTTTCTTT.